These T cell receptor beta chains were read from a single sample in a study of Graves' ophthalmopathy and Graves' hyperthyroidism. TCRdb reanalysed the multiplex PCR reads using MiXCR and keeps one entry per CDR3 protein. The sample holds just over 600,000 distinct CDR3 sequences, 22% seen once. Material: peripheral blood. The receptors stem from a woman aged 18-29 years with stable Graves' hyperthyroidism. Some clones in this sample may be carry-over from other donors' samples. CDR3s include the opening cysteine and the closing phenylalanine or tryptophan. A D gene is named only where the DNA matches it firmly. Clone size is given for some rows only: seen once, a few or many times, or a class if the clone is expanded.

d_gene,v_gene,abundance,j_gene,CDR3nt,CDR3aa
TRBD1,TRBV29-1,many,TRBJ1-5,TGCAGCGTCTACAGGGGGCAGGGGCAGCCCCAGCATTTT,CSVYRGQGQPQHF
-,TRBV12-3/TRBV12-4,-,TRBJ1-2,TGTGCCAGCAGTCCAGGGGTTCGCTATGGCTACACCTTC,CASSPGVRYGYTF
-,TRBV30,few,TRBJ2-2,TGTGCCTGGAGTAGGGGGGGCGGAACCGGGGAGCTGTTTTTT,CAWSRGGGTGELFF
-,TRBV4-1,-,TRBJ2-7,TGCGCCAGCAGCCAAGGGTGGGGTTCGGAGGAGCAGTACTTC,CASSQGWGSEEQYF
-,TRBV30,-,TRBJ1-1,TGTGCCTGGAGGGGCGGGGGATCGGCCACCCAAGCTTTCTTT,CAWRGGGSATQAFF
TRBD1,TRBV3-1,-,TRBJ2-2,TGTGCCAGCAGCCTCCACGACAGGGGGAACACCGGGGAGCTGTTTTTT,CASSLHDRGNTGELFF
TRBD1,TRBV12-3/TRBV12-4,-,TRBJ2-5,TGTGCCAGCAGTCCACACAGGGGAGAGACCCAGTACTTC,CASSPHRGETQYF
-,TRBV7-3,many,TRBJ2-7,TGTGCCAGCAGTGAGGCGGCCAACTACGAGCAGTACTTC,CASSEAANYEQYF
TRBD1,TRBV10-3,few,TRBJ1-1,TGTGCCTCCTCCCGGGACAGGGACTTGAACACTGAAGCTTTCTTT,CASSRDRDLNTEAFF
-,TRBV10-2,-,TRBJ2-4,TGCGCCAGCAAAGGGGTGCCAAACATTCAGTACTTC,CASKGVPNIQYF
-,TRBV20-1,-,TRBJ2-7,TGCAGTGCTAGGTCCATTAGAGGGTCCTACGAGCAGTACTTC,CSARSIRGSYEQYF
TRBD1,TRBV4-1,many,TRBJ1-1,TGCGCCAGCAGCCAAGATCAGGGGGCGCCGGACACTGAAGCTTTCTTT,CASSQDQGAPDTEAFF
TRBD1,TRBV6-1,many,TRBJ1-2,TGTGCCAGCAGTGAAGACAGGGGGGTGTATGGCTACACCTTC,CASSEDRGVYGYTF
-,TRBV29-1,-,TRBJ1-2,TGCAGCGTTGAAGATACGTCGGGCTATGGCTACACCTTC,CSVEDTSGYGYTF
-,TRBV6-1,-,TRBJ2-7,TGTGCCAGCAGTGAAGGGTTCACCTACGAGCAGTACTTC,CASSEGFTYEQYF
-,TRBV10-3,many,TRBJ1-3,TGTGCCATCAGTGGAAGGGACTTAGGAAACACCATATATTTT,CAISGRDLGNTIYF